The present TCR beta chain was sequenced within a study of post-analysis software for immune sequencing data. Overall study context: The patients showed relapsing-remitting, secondary progressive and progressive-relapsing multiple sclerosis courses. The study's findings and limits: In multiple sclerosis, normalized Chao1 diversity was significantly below that of controls. F measure clustering grouped samples strongly by preparation batch. Controls had lower frequencies than patients of about 5 TRBV segments, which included TRBV5-6, TRBV5-1 and TRBV20-1.

Notes on this clonotype: The antigen remains undetermined.

This CDR3 spans 15 amino acids. The V and J ends lost 5 bases and 2 bases respectively, with 15 bases between them. Per the germline V gene, CDR1 is SQVTM and CDR2 is ANQGSEA. TCR beta cDNA libraries included unique molecular identifiers. TCRdb fed the PCR reads into MiXCR, producing one record per CDR3 protein. The sample contains about 620,000 distinct CDR3 sequences, 44% of which appear only once. The V call is TRBV29-1, the J call TRBJ2-2; a possible D gene is TRBD2 (6 bases). This sequence was found in a girl aged 5 to 17 with multiple sclerosis. Material: blood. Here the CDR3 DNA reads TGCAGCGTTCGGCGGGGTGGTGTTAACACCGGGGAGCTGTTTTTT. This sequence encodes CSVRRGGVNTGELFF.